This T cell receptor beta chain was identified in a study of blood T cell repertoires in COVID-19. Across the study: Samples representing acute and convalescent COVID-19 were sourced from the United States, Italy and Spain. T cells, B-cell-depleted T cells, or PBMCs supplied cDNA or gDNA.

Original processing methods: From reference gene primer amplification, estimates of nucleated cell counts were derived. Generated by immunoSEQ multiplex PCR, the TCRdb table keeps only in-frame clones and is missing some. Clone size and the V and J calls come from that table; the DNA yielded D and trimming. The sample has tens of thousands of clones; approximately 90% are singletons. The J segment lost 0 bases and the V segment lost 4 bases, leaving 6 bases of the junction unmatched. The CDR3 spans 16 residues. CDR1 is MDHEN, CDR2 SYDVKM, per germline. The chain carries TRBV28 and TRBJ2-1; 7 positions agree with TRBD1. Sequencing was performed on peripheral blood. The receptor's source is a man between 65 and 85 years old with active or convalescent COVID-19. The DNA for the CDR3 is TGTGCCAGCAGTTCGTCGGCAGGGGGCTCCTACAATGAGCAGTTCTTC. Translation gives CASSSSAGGSYNEQFF.